This is a list of T cell receptor beta chains from one sample in a study of metastatic and nonmetastatic thyroid tumors. TCRdb re-analyzed the PCR reads through MiXCR. The sample lists around 50,000 clones, roughly 30% seen once, with 15% to 20% in the top ten. Sequenced sample: blood. These receptors all stem from a female donor with papillary thyroid cancer or a benign thyroid nodule (not recorded which). Some clones in this sample may be carry-over from other donors' samples. Each CDR3 is given with its conserved first and last residue. Each record gives: CDR3 DNA, CDR3 protein, D gene, clone size, V gene, J gene. The D gene is left open where the match is weak. Clone size is stated in some rows and not others, as once, few, many or a class when expanded.

TGTGCCAGCTCACCCCTGGGCGGAGCGAACACCGGGGAGCTGTTTTTT	CASSPLGGANTGELFF	-	-	TRBV18	TRBJ2-2
TGTGCCAGCAGCCGACAGGGCGTAGGCGGGGAGCTGTTTTTT	CASSRQGVGGELFF	TRBD1	-	TRBV11-2	TRBJ2-2
TGTGCCAGCAGCCGGACAGGGATTCCAGATACGCAGTATTTT	CASSRTGIPDTQYF	TRBD1	few	TRBV28	TRBJ2-3
TGTGCCAGCTCCGGGGAGTCGGGGGGCACTGAAGCTTTCTTT	CASSGESGGTEAFF	-	-	TRBV18	TRBJ1-1
TGCGCCAGCAACCTCGGCGGGGGGTACACTGAAGCTTTCTTT	CASNLGGGYTEAFF	-	few	TRBV5-1	TRBJ1-1
TGCAGTGCTAGATTCGCAGGGGACGCATATGGCTACACCTTC	CSARFAGDAYGYTF	-	many	TRBV20-1	TRBJ1-2
TGTGCCAGCAGTTACGACAGGGGAGGAGATGAAAAACTGTTTTTT	CASSYDRGGDEKLFF	TRBD1	few	TRBV6-2/TRBV6-3	TRBJ1-4
TGTGCCAGCAGCTTTAGCACCATGACACACAATGAGCAGTTCTTC	CASSFSTMTHNEQFF	-	many	TRBV7-3	TRBJ2-1
TGTGCCAGCAGTGTCTGGACAGGGGGCTCCTACGAGCAGTACTTC	CASSVWTGGSYEQYF	TRBD1	few	TRBV6-1	TRBJ2-7
TGCGCCAGCAGCCCCGACTCTGGGGCCAACGTCCTGACTTTC	CASSPDSGANVLTF	-	-	TRBV5-1	TRBJ2-6
TGTGCCAGCAGTTACTCTAGGGCAGTGAACACTGAAGCTTTCTTT	CASSYSRAVNTEAFF	-	few	TRBV6-5	TRBJ1-1
TGCAGTGCTAGAGATCTCGGACAGTCGGCCTACAATGAGCAGTTCTTC	CSARDLGQSAYNEQFF	-	many	TRBV20-1	TRBJ2-1
TGTGCCAGCACCCCAGGAGCCCACCCCAGTGAGCAGTTCTTC	CASTPGAHPSEQFF	-	few	TRBV12-3/TRBV12-4	TRBJ2-1
TGCGCCAGCAGCCAAACCGGGACCCCCTACAATGAGCAGTTCTTC	CASSQTGTPYNEQFF	-	-	TRBV5-1	TRBJ2-1
TGTGCCAGCAGCCGCGGGGGGACCTACGAGCAGTACTTC	CASSRGGTYEQYF	TRBD2	once	TRBV3-1	TRBJ2-7
TGCGCCAGCAGCTTAATGGGGGAAGAGAACTATGGCTACACCTTC	CASSLMGEENYGYTF	-	-	TRBV5-1	TRBJ1-2
TGTGCCAGCAGAATGGACAGGGCTTCCTACGAGCAGTACTTC	CASRMDRASYEQYF	TRBD1	-	TRBV6-2/TRBV6-3	TRBJ2-7